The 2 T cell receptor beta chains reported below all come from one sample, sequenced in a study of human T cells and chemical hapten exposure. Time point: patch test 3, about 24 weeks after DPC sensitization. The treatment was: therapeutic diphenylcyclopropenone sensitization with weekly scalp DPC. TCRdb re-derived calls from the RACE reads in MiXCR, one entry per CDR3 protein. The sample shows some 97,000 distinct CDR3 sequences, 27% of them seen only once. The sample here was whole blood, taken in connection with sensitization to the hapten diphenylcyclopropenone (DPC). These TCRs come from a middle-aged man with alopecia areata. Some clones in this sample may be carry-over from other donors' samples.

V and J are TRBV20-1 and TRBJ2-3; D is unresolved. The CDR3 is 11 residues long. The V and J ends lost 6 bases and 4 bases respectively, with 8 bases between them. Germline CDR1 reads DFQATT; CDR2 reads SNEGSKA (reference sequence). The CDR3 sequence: CSAASPDTQYF. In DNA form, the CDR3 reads TGCAGTGCCGCTTCTCCAGATACGCAGTATTTT.

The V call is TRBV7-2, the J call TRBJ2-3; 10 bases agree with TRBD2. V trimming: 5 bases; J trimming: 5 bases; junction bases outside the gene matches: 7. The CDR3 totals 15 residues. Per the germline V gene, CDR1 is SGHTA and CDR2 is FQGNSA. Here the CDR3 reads CASSVGLAFGDTQYF. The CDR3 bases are TGTGCCAGCAGCGTGGGACTAGCGTTCGGAGATACGCAGTATTTT.